These 16 T cell receptor beta chains share one sample of origin, sequenced in a study of blood T cell repertoires in COVID-19. Assay used: immunoSEQ multiplex PCR; TCRdb lists only in-frame clones, some missing. The sample holds roughly 200,000 clones, about nine tenths seen once. Sample: peripheral blood. The origin of the receptors is a man aged 65-85 years with acute or convalescent COVID-19.

The V call is TRBV5-1, the J call TRBJ1-5, with 10 nucleotides matching TRBD1. Germline CDR1 and CDR2: SGHRS and YFSETQ. The CDR3 contains 18 residues. Unmatched junction bases numbered 12, after V lost 4 bases and J lost 2 bases. The DNA for the CDR3 is TGCGCCAGCAGCCCCGGGACAGGGGTCGGGGCCGGCAATCAGCCCCAGCATTTT. This translates into CASSPGTGVGAGNQPQHF.

The chain couples TRBV7-3 to TRBJ1-5; TRBD1 matches at 8 bases. The CDR3 sequence is 16 residues long. Germline-derived CDR1 and CDR2 are SGHTA and FQGTGA. V lost 5 bases to trimming and J lost 0 bases; unmatched junction nucleotides: 6. CDR3 sequence (DNA): TGTGCCAGCAGCCGGGACAGGTACTGTAGCAATCAGCCCCAGCATTTT. Translated: CASSRDRYCSNQPQHF.

The chain combines TRBV6-1 with TRBJ2-2; D ambiguous. Germline CDR1 MNHNS, CDR2 SASEGT. The CDR3 totals 14 residues. V dropped 2 bases and J dropped 3 bases, with 7 bases sitting between them. The CDR3 nucleotides read TGTGCCAGCAGTGAATTGGGCCACACCGGGGAGCTGTTTTTT. It is translated as CASSELGHTGELFF.

The chain joins TRBV29-1 to TRBJ1-2, with 8 nucleotides matching TRBD1. CDR1 and CDR2 (germline): SQVTM, ANQGSEA. This CDR3 is 13 amino acids long. V shed 8 bases, J shed 4 bases, and the junction held 9 bases outside the gene matches. In nucleotides, the CDR3 is TGCAGCTATACCTCAGGGGGCCGCTATGGCTACACCTTC. This codes for CSYTSGGRYGYTF.

The chain has TRBV21-1 and TRBJ2-2; the table assigns TRBD1, which was not confirmed against the DNA. TRBV21-1 is noted as a pseudogene. The CDR3 has 23 residues. The CDR3 protein is CASSKEGVPRGQGLCADGGELFF. CDR3 nucleotide sequence: TGTGCCAGCAGCAAAGAAGGGGTTCCTCGGGGACAGGGACTTTGCGCCGACGGCGGGGAGCTGTTTTTT.

This rearrangement joins TRBV4-2 to TRBJ2-2; 12 nucleotides match TRBD2. Germline assignment: CDR1 LGHNA and CDR2 YNFKEQ. J lost 2 bases, V lost 6 bases, and 16 bases had no gene match. This CDR3 spans 20 amino acids. CDR3 sequence (DNA): TGTGCCAGCAGACCCCTCCCTGAATCCGGACTAGCGGGAAACACCGGGGAGCTGTTTTTT. This translates into CASRPLPESGLAGNTGELFF.

The V and J genes are TRBV30 and TRBJ2-7; 7 nucleotides match TRBD2. V lost 0 bases, J lost 6 bases, and 11 bases stayed unmatched. The CDR3 spans 15 residues. Per the germline V gene, CDR1 is GTSNPN and CDR2 is SVGIG (reference sequence). CDR3 DNA: TGTGCCTGGAGTGTCTCAAGGGCGGGAGTAGGCGAGCAGTACTTC. The encoded protein is CAWSVSRAGVGEQYF.

This clone turned up a few times. In the same sample, other DNA sequences code for this CDR3. The chain recombines TRBV4-3 with TRBJ2-1, with a possible D match to TRBD2 (6 bases). V lost 1 base, J lost 1 base, and 11 bases lay in between. Germline V gives CDR1 LGHNA, CDR2 YSLEER. This CDR3 region has 16 residues. The CDR3 reads CASSQGLAESYNEQFF. The CDR3 region has the DNA TGCGCCAGCAGCCAAGGGTTAGCGGAGTCCTACAATGAGCAGTTCTTC.

The J gene is TRBJ2-3, the V gene TRBV30; possibly TRBD2 for D (5 bases). The CDR3 runs 15 residues. Germline CDR1 is GTSNPN and CDR2 is SVGIG (reference sequence). V was cut by 0 bases and J by 11 bases, with 21 bases left in between. This CDR3 reads CAWSVIRTGEVQQYF. In DNA form, the CDR3 reads TGTGCCTGGAGTGTTATTCGGACCGGGGAAGTACAGCAGTATTTT.

This sequence joins TRBV15 and TRBJ2-7, with TRBD2 as a possible D gene (6 bases). V lost 5 bases and J lost 0, with 11 bases in between. CDR1 is LNHNV and CDR2 is YYDKDF in the germline V gene (reference sequence). The CDR3 is 14 residues long. This chain's CDR3 is CATSLGLDSYEQYF. In DNA form, the CDR3 reads TGTGCCACCAGCTTGGGACTTGACTCCTACGAGCAGTACTTC.

The chain combines TRBV20-1 with TRBJ2-1; 10 bases agree with TRBD1. Germline V CDR1 and CDR2: DFQATT, SNEGSKA (reference sequence). The junction had 7 bases not matched to a gene; V was cut back by 3 bases and J by 8 bases. This CDR3 is built from 14 residues. CDR3 sequence (DNA): TGCAGTGCTAGTCCGGGACAGGGGTACTATGAGCAGTTCTTC. This codes for CSASPGQGYYEQFF.

CDR3 sequence reads: CASSQDRSGTVFSNEKLFF. The CDR3 nucleotides are TGTGCCAGCAGCCAAGATCGGTCAGGGACAGTCTTTTCTAATGAAAAACTGTTTTTT. This chain joins TRBV3-1 (or the pseudogene TRBV3-2) and TRBJ1-4; 7 positions agree with TRBD1. Germline V CDR1 and CDR2: LGHDT, YNNKEL (reference sequence). V dropped 0 bases and J dropped 3; count of bases not matched to a gene: 13. This CDR3 spans 19 amino acids.

The chain couples TRBV5-1 to TRBJ2-7, with TRBD1 matching 8 bases. V dropped 4 bases and J dropped 3; count of bases not matched to a gene: 9. Germline loops: CDR1 SGHRS, CDR2 YFSETQ. The CDR3 sequence is 15 residues long. The CDR3 loop is CASSPSGTGGYEQYF. The CDR3 region has the DNA TGCGCCAGCAGCCCCTCGGGGACAGGTGGCTACGAGCAGTACTTC.

The CDR3 sequence is CASSLDRYSLGEKLFF. The CDR3 nucleotides read TGCGCCAGCAGCCTGGACCGGTACAGCCTTGGTGAAAAACTGTTTTTT. J is TRBJ1-4 and V is TRBV5-1; D ambiguous. V lost 4 bases, J lost 7 bases, and 20 bases lay in between. Germline CDR1 SGHRS, CDR2 YFSETQ. The CDR3 length is 16 residues.

V usage is TRBV9 and J usage is TRBJ2-1; D is possibly TRBD2 (5 bases). The CDR3 contains 17 residues. Trimming pared 2 bases from V and 0 bases from J, leaving 15 bases between. Germline V lookup: CDR1 SGDLS, CDR2 YYNGEE. The CDR3: CASSVSGVASSYNEQFF. The CDR3 nucleotides are TGTGCCAGCAGCGTCTCCGGGGTAGCGAGCTCCTACAATGAGCAGTTCTTC.

The V gene is TRBV24-1, the J gene TRBJ2-5, with 10 nucleotides matching TRBD1. CDR3 length: 16 amino acids. V shed 3 bases and J 3 bases; nucleotides not matched to a gene: 6. Germline CDR1 KGHDR, CDR2 SFDVKD. CDR3 sequence reads: CATSDRDRGGEETQYF. CDR3 sequence (DNA): TGTGCCACCAGTGATCGGGACAGGGGAGGTGAAGAGACCCAGTACTTC.